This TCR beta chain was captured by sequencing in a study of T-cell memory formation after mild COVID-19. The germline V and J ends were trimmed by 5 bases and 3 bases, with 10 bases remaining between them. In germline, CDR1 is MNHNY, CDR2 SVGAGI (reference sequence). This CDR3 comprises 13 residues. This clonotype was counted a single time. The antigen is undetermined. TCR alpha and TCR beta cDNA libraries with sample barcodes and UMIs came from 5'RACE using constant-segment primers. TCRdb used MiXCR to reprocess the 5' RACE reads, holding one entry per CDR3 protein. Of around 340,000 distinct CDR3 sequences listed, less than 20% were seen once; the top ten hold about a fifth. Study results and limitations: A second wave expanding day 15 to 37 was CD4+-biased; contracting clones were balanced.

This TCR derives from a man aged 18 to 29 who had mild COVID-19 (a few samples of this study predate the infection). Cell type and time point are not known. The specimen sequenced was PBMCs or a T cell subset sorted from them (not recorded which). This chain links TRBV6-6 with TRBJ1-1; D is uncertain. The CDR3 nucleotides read TGTGCCAGCAGTGGGAGGGAGTACACTGAAGCTTTCTTT. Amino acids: CASSGREYTEAFF.